The clone carrying this TCR beta chain was picked up a small number of times. Its antigen is still unknown. The sample comes from a study of beta chain features in type 1 diabetes. Study results and caveats: Here, the possible influence of HLA type (on TCRB rearrangement) remained unresolved.

The entirety of the isolated RNA underwent reverse transcription, so expressed TCRB transcripts were sequenced. Here immunoSEQ multiplex PCR was the method, and the copy in TCRdb shows in-frame clones only, minus some. The sample holds more than 150,000 clones, about 13% seen once. The CDR3 totals 15 residues. V lost 0 bases, J lost 3 bases, and 9 bases lay in between. Germline CDR1 is LGHNA and CDR2 is YNFKEQ. The TCR comes from a woman aged 18 to 35 in good health. Sequenced: central memory CD4+ T cells from blood. The chain employs TRBV4-2 and TRBJ2-1; D uncertain. In DNA, the CDR3 is TGTGCCAGCAGCCAAGAGGTTCACAACTACAATGAGCAGTTCTTC. Translation: CASSQEVHNYNEQFF.